These 4 T cell receptor beta chains were all obtained from the same sample, sequenced in a study of blood T cells in healthy people across ages. Together with a sample-barcoded 5' primer, a J-beta primer mix was included in a second PCR lasting about 6 to 11 cycles. TCRdb reanalysed the 5' RACE reads using MiXCR and keeps one entry per CDR3 protein. The sample yields about 720,000 distinct CDR3 sequences, approximately 22% seen once. Sequenced input: blood. These receptors all stem from a man between 65 and 85 years old in good health.

This clonotype was recorded a few times. The chain joins TRBV5-1 to TRBJ2-3; tentatively, D is TRBD2 (6 bases). Looked up from germline, CDR1 is SGHRS and CDR2 is YFSETQ. Trimming took off 0 bases at V and 6 bases at J, with 14 bases between the two ends. The CDR3 is 15 amino acids. Written as DNA, the CDR3 is TGCGCCAGCAGCTTGGAAGGTCGTCTAGCGGATACGCAGTATTTT. This sequence encodes CASSLEGRLADTQYF.

This clonotype was seen a few times. V and J are TRBV7-8 and TRBJ2-7; D uncertain. V lost 1 base to trimming and J lost 1 base, with 11 bases between them. Germline V CDR1 and CDR2: SGHVS, FQNEAQ. The CDR3 runs 15 residues. This chain's CDR3 is CASSLGWLESYEQYF. DNA of the CDR3: TGTGCCAGCAGCTTAGGGTGGTTGGAATCCTACGAGCAGTACTTC.

This clonotype was seen at least ten times. The chain combines TRBV25-1 with TRBJ2-4; no definite D call. CDR3 length: 15 amino acids. V lost 4 bases and J lost 3, with 13 bases in between. Germline V gene data show CDR1 as MGHDK and CDR2 as SYGVNS. CDR3 bases: TGTGCCAGCAGTGCCACATCGGGTGGCAAAAACATTCAGTACTTC. Encoded protein: CASSATSGGKNIQYF.

The table lists this clonotype with a few counts. V and J are TRBV12-3 or TRBV12-4 and TRBJ1-4; D gene unclear. Deletions cut 3 bases from V and 2 bases from J, with 7 bases between. The CDR3 runs 14 residues. This CDR3 reads CASSFPATNEKLFF. The CDR3 nucleotides read TGTGCCAGCAGTTTCCCGGCTACTAATGAAAAACTGTTTTTT.